This T cell receptor (beta chain) came from a study of T cells in Graves' hyperthyroidism and ophthalmopathy. Germline loops: CDR1 MNHEY, CDR2 SMNVEV (reference sequence). The germline V and J ends were trimmed by 5 bases and 0 bases, with 12 bases remaining between them. The CDR3 consists of 15 residues. This clonotype was picked up many times. The source material, RNA transcripts, was used to amplify TCR beta CDR3 regions. First-round RT-PCR with HTBI primers amplified the TCR CDR3 region. A single record per CDR3 protein comes from TCRdb applying MiXCR to the multiplex PCR reads. The profile shows about half a million distinct CDR3 sequences, roughly 16% of them singletons.

V usage is TRBV27 and J usage is TRBJ2-3; weak D call: TRBD1 (6 bases). The sample comprised blood. The sequence was obtained from a woman younger than 45 with Graves' ophthalmopathy. The CDR3 coding sequence is TGTGCCAGCAGTCTACAGGGTTATAGCACAGATACGCAGTATTTT. Encoded protein: CASSLQGYSTDTQYF.